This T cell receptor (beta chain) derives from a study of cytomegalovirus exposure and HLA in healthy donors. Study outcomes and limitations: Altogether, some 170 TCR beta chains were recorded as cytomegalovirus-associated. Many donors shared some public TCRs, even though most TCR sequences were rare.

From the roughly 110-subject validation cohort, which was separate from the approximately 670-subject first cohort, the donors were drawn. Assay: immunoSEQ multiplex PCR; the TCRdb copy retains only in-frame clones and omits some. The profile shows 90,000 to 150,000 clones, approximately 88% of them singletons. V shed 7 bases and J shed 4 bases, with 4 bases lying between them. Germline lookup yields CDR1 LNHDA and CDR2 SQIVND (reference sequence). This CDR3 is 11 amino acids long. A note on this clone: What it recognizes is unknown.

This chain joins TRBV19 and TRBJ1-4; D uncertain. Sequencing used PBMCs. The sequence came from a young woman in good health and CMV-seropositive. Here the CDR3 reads CASTFNEKLFF. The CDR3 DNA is TGTGCCAGTACATTTAATGAAAAACTGTTTTTT.